This T cell receptor (beta chain) was identified during a study of a mutant IDH1 vaccine in newly diagnosed glioma. About the research overall: Among treated patients, approximately 60% were male and about 38% female, and mean age was approximately 40 years.

The CDR3 covers 15 residues. V lost 0 bases, J lost 5 bases, and 11 bases lay in between. The germline V gene has CDR1 LGHNA and CDR2 YSLEER. Some clones are missing from TCRdb's copy, which holds only in-frame ones; the method was immunoSEQ multiplex PCR. Of around 26,000 clones in the sample, around 70% were seen once. On this clone: What it binds is not known.

Time point: week 11, during vaccination. A single vaccine dose contained 300 ug of mutant IDH1 20-mer peptide, and topical imiquimod was used with it. Source: peripheral blood mononuclear cells (PBMCs), taken from a glioma patient whose treatment included an IDH1 peptide vaccine. The origin of this receptor is a man between 18 and 35 years old with glioma. Some clones in this sample may be carry-over from other donors' samples. The V and J genes are TRBV4-3 and TRBJ1-5, with D unresolved. The CDR3 sequence is CASSQDVAGYQPQHF. DNA for the CDR3: TGCGCCAGCAGCCAAGACGTGGCGGGGTATCAGCCCCAGCATTTT.